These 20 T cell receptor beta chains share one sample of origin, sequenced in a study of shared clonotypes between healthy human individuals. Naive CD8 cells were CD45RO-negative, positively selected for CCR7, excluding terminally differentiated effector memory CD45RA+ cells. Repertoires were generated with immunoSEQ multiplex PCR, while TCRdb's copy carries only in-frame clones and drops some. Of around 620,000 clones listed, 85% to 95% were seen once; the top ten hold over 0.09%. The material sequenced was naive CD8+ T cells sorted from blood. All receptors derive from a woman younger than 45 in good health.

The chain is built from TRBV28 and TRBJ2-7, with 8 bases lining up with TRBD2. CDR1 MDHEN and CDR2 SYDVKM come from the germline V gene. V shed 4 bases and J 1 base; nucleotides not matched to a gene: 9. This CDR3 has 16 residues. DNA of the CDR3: TGTGCCAGCAGTTCTCTCCTAGCGGGTTTGTCCTACGAGCAGTACTTC. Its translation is CASSSLLAGLSYEQYF.

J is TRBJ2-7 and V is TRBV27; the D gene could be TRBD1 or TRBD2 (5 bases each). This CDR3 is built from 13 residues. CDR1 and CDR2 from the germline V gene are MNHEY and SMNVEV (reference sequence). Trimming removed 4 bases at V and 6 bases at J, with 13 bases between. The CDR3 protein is CASSSGGLGEQYF. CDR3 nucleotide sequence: TGTGCCAGCAGTTCTGGGGGTTTGGGCGAGCAGTACTTC.

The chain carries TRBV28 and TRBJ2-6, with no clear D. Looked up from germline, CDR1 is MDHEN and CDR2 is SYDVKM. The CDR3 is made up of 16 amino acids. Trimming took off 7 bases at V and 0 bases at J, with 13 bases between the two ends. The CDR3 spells CASTARTASGANVLTF. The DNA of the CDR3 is TGTGCCAGCACTGCTCGAACCGCCTCTGGGGCCAACGTCCTGACTTTC.

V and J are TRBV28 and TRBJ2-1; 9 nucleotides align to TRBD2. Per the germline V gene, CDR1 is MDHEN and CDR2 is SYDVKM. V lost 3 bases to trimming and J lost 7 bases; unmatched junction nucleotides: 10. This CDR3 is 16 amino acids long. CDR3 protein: CASSLPTSGVGNEQFF. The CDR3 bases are TGTGCCAGCAGTTTGCCGACTAGCGGTGTGGGAAATGAGCAGTTCTTC.

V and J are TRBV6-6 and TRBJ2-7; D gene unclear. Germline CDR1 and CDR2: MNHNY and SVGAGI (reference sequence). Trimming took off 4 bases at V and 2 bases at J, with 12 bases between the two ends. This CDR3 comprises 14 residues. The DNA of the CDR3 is TGTGCCAGCAGTTTGACATCAGCCCCCTACGAGCAGTACTTC. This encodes CASSLTSAPYEQYF.

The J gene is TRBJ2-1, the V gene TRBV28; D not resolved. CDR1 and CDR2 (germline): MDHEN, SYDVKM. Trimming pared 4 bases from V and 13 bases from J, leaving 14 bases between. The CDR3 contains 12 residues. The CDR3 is CASSYGSPEQFF. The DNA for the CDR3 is TGTGCCAGCAGTTACGGCAGCCCAGAACAGTTCTTC.

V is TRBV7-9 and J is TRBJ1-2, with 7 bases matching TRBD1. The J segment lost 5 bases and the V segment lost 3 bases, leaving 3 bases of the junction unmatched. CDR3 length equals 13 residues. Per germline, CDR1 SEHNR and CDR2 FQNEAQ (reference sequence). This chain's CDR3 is CASSLTGPYGYTF. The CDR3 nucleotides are TGTGCCAGCAGCTTGACAGGGCCGTATGGCTACACCTTC.

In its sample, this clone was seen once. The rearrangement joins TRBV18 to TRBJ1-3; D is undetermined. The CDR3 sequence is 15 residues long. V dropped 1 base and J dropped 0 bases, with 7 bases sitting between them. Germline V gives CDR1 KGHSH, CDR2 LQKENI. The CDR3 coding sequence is TGTGCCAGCTCACCACTCCGCAGCTCTGGAAACACCATATATTTT. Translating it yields CASSPLRSSGNTIYF.

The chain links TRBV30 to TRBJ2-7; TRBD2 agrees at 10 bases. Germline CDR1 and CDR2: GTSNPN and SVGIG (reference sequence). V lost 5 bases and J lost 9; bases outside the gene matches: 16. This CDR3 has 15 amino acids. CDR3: CAWPPKREGRIWQYF. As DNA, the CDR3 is TGTGCCTGGCCTCCTAAGCGGGAGGGCCGAATATGGCAGTACTTC.

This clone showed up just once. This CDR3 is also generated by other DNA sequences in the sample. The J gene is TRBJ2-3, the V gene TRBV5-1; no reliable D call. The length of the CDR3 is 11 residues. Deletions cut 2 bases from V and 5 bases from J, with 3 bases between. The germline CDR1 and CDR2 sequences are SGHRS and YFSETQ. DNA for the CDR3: TGCGCCAGCAGCTTAGGAGATACGCAGTATTTT. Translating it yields CASSLGDTQYF.

The CDR3 sequence is CASSLVAGSYNEQFF. In DNA form, the CDR3 reads TGTGCCAGCAGCTTAGTAGCGGGGTCCTACAATGAGCAGTTCTTC. V gene TRBV11-2 combines with J gene TRBJ2-1; 8 bases map to TRBD2. The V segment lost 1 base and the J segment 1 base; nucleotides outside the gene matches: 0. The CDR3 has 15 amino acids. Germline V gene sequence: CDR1 SGHAT, CDR2 FQNNGV. The full variable domain, completed using reference TRBV11-2 and TRBJ2-1, is EAGVAQSPRYKIIEKRQSVAFWCNPISGHATLYWYQQILGQGPKLLIQFQNNGVVDDSQLPKDRFSAERLKGVDSTLKIQPAKLEDSAVYLCASSLVAGSYNEQFFGPGTRLTVL.

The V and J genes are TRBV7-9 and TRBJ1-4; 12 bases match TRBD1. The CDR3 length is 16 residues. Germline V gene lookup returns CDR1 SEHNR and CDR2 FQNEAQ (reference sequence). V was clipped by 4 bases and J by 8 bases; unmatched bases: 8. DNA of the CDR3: TGTGCCAGCAGCTCCGGGACAGGGGGCTTAGAAGAAAAACTGTTTTTT. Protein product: CASSSGTGGLEEKLFF.

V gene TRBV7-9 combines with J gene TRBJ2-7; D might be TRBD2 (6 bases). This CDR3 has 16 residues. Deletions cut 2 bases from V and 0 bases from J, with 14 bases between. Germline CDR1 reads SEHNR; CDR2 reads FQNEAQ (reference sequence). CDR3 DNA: TGTGCCAGCAGCTTAAGTAATGGGGGGAGCTCCTACGAGCAGTACTTC. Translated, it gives CASSLSNGGSSYEQYF. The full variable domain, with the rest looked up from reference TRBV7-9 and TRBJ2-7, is DTGVSQNPRHKITKRGQNVTFRCDPISEHNRLYWYRQTLGQGPEFLTYFQNEAQLEKSRLLSDRFSAERPKGSFSTLEIQRTEQGDSAMYLCASSLSNGGSSYEQYFGPGTRLTVT.

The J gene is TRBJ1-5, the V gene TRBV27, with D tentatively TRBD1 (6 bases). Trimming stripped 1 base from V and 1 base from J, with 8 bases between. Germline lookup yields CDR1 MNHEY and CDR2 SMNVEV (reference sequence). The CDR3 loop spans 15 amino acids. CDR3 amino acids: CASSLLGTSNQPQHF. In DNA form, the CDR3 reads TGTGCCAGCAGTTTATTGGGGACAAGCAATCAGCCCCAGCATTTT.

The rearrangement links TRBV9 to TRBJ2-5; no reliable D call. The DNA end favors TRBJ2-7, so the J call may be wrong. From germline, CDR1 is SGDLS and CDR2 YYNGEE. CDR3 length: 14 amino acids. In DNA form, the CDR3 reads TGTGCCAGCAGCGTAGGTTCTAGTCCCTACGAGCAGTACTTC. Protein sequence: CASSVGSSPYEQYF.

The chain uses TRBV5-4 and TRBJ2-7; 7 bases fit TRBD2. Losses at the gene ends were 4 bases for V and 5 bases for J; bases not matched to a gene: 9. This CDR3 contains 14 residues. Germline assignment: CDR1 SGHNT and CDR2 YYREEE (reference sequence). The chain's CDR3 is CASSPRGGLNEQYF. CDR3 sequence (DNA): TGTGCCAGCAGCCCGAGGGGAGGGCTAAACGAGCAGTACTTC.

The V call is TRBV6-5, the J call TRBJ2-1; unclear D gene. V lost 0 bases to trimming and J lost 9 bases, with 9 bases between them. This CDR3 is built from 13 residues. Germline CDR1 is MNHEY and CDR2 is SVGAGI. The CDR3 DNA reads TGTGCCAGCAGTTACTCCACTCGCGGTGAGCAGTTCTTC. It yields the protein CASSYSTRGEQFF.

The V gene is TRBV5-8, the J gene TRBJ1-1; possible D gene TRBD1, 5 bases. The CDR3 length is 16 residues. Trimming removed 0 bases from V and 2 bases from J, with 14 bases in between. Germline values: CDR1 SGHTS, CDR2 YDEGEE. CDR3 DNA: TGTGCCAGCAGCTTGGCGGTGGTGCAGGGAAACACTGAAGCTTTCTTT. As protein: CASSLAVVQGNTEAFF. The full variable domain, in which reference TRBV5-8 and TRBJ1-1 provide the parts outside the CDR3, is EAGVTQSPTHLIKTRGQQATLRCSPISGHTSVYWYQQALGLGLQFLLWYDEGEERNRGNFPPRFSGRQFPNYSSELNVNALELEDSALYLCASSLAVVQGNTEAFFGQGTRLTVV.

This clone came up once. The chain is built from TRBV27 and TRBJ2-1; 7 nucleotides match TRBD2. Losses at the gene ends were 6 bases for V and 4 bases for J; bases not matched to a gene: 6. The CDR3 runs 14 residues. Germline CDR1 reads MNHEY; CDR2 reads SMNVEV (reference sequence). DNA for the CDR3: TGTGCCAGCAGAGGGAGGGCTTTGTACAATGAGCAGTTCTTC. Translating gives CASRGRALYNEQFF.

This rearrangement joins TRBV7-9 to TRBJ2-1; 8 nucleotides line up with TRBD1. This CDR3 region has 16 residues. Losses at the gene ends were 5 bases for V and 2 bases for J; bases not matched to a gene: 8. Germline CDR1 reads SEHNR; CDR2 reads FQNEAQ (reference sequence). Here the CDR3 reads CASSPLDRVAYNEQFF. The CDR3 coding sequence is TGTGCCAGCAGCCCCTTGGACAGGGTTGCCTACAATGAGCAGTTCTTC.